This TCR beta chain was observed in a study of blood T cell repertoires in COVID-19. Profiled with immunoSEQ multiplex PCR; TCRdb holds only in-frame clones, not every one. Of approximately 260,000 clones in the sample, roughly four fifths were seen once. V lost 5 bases to trimming and J lost 0 bases; unmatched junction nucleotides: 3. This CDR3 region has 15 residues. Germline loops: CDR1 LNHNV, CDR2 YYDKDF (reference sequence). The rearrangement joins TRBV15 to TRBJ1-5; the match to TRBD1 covers 8 bases. The sample comprised peripheral blood. The source of this sequence is a woman older than 75 with acute or convalescent COVID-19. The DNA of the CDR3 is TGTGCCACCAGCGGGACAGGTAATAGCAATCAGCCCCAGCATTTT. Translation: CATSGTGNSNQPQHF.